A selection of T cell receptor beta chains follows, all from one sample in a study of blood T cell repertoires in COVID-19. Profiling relied on immunoSEQ multiplex PCR, and the TCRdb table lists in-frame clones only, not all of them. The sample has approximately 400,000 clones, roughly 90% seen once. Sequenced sample: peripheral blood. The receptors originated from a man aged 40-49 years with acute or convalescent COVID-19. Both conserved end residues are part of each CDR3. D genes are given only for firm matches. Size is stated for part of the rows, as once, few or many counts, or as a class when the clone is expanded.

d_gene,v_gene,abundance,j_gene,CDR3nt,CDR3aa
NA,TRBV28,NA,TRBJ1-2,TGTGCCAGCAGTTTACAGGCTAACTATGGCTACACCTTC,CASSLQANYGYTF
NA,TRBV6-5,NA,TRBJ1-1,TGTGCCAGCATCCAAGTCCGGCCAGGGAACACTGAGGCTTTCTTT,CASIQVRPGNTEAFF
NA,TRBV5-6,NA,TRBJ2-4,TGTGCCAGCAGCTTGGAGAGGGGGAGCATTCAGTACTTC,CASSLERGSIQYF
NA,TRBV28,NA,TRBJ1-1,TGTGCCAGCAAGGACATGAACACTGAAGCTTTCTTT,CASKDMNTEAFF
NA,TRBV15,NA,TRBJ2-2,TGTGCCACCAGTAGAACTCGGGCCGGGGAGCTGTTTTTT,CATSRTRAGELFF
NA,TRBV4-1,NA,TRBJ1-2,TGCGCCAGCAGCCAATCGCGGACATTTAACTATGGCTACACCTTC,CASSQSRTFNYGYTF
NA,TRBV28,NA,TRBJ1-2,TGTGCCAGCAGTTTATTGGTAGGGGGGGATGGCTACACCTTC,CASSLLVGGDGYTF
TRBD1,TRBV6-5,once,TRBJ1-5,TGTGCCATCCACTCCAGGGGGTACAATCAGCCCCAGCATTTT,CAIHSRGYNQPQHF
NA,TRBV4-1,NA,TRBJ1-5,TGCGCCAGCAGCCCCCCGGGGAATCAGCCCCAGCATTTT,CASSPPGNQPQHF
NA,TRBV19,NA,TRBJ1-2,TGTGCCAGTATGGGGCAGGGATTGCCTAACTATGGCTACACCTTC,CASMGQGLPNYGYTF
TRBD1,TRBV7-2,NA,TRBJ2-2,TGTGCCAGCAGCCCAGGGACAGATGGACGAACCGGGGAGCTGTTTTTT,CASSPGTDGRTGELFF
TRBD1,TRBV5-8,NA,TRBJ2-7,TGTGCCAGCAGCATCGGGACAGGGACCTACGAGCAGTACTTC,CASSIGTGTYEQYF
TRBD2,TRBV3-1/TRBV3-2,NA,TRBJ2-1,TGTGCCAGCAGCCAAGAATGGGCGGGAGGTCGGAGTGAGCAGTTCTTC,CASSQEWAGGRSEQFF
NA,TRBV3-1/TRBV3-2,NA,TRBJ2-1,TGTGCCAGCAGCCACTCTGAGACTAATCACAATGAGCAGTTCTTC,CASSHSETNHNEQFF
NA,TRBV7-3,NA,TRBJ1-1,TGTGCCAGCAGCTGGTCAACAGGGACGAACACTGAAGCTTTCTTT,CASSWSTGTNTEAFF
NA,TRBV6-5,NA,TRBJ1-5,TGTGCCAGCGGCAGGGCGGGGGCCAATCAGCCCCAGCATTTT,CASGRAGANQPQHF
TRBD2,TRBV29-1,NA,TRBJ2-7,TGCAGCGTTACTGGACTAGCGACTTACGAGCAGTACTTC,CSVTGLATYEQYF
NA,TRBV6-4,NA,TRBJ2-1,TGTGCCAGCAGTGACTCAGGAGGCGATGAGCAGTTCTTC,CASSDSGGDEQFF
NA,TRBV12-3/TRBV12-4,NA,TRBJ1-4,TGTGCCAGCAGTTTACAGGGTGGTGAAAAACTGTTTTTT,CASSLQGGEKLFF
TRBD1,TRBV6-1,NA,TRBJ1-5,TGTGCCAGCAGTGAAGCCGACAGGGAGACTCAGCCCCAGCATTTT,CASSEADRETQPQHF